Below, 23 T cell receptor beta chains from the same sample are listed, as sequenced in a study of post-analysis software for immune sequencing data. Overall study results and limits: The study found TRBV5-6, TRBV5-1 and TRBV20-1 among a few TRBV segments more frequent in patients than controls.

TCR beta libraries were prepared from cDNA with unique molecular identifiers. TCRdb recomputed calls from the PCR reads with MiXCR, one row per CDR3 protein. The table shows about 210,000 distinct CDR3 sequences, with approximately 29% occurring only once. For these receptors, no antigen is known. Sequencing was carried out using blood. These receptors originate from a girl between 2 and 17 years old with multiple sclerosis.

Many counts were recorded for this clonotype. The CDR3, as DNA: TGTGCCAGCGGATTAGCGGATACGCAGTATTTT. As protein: CASGLADTQYF. The V gene is TRBV12-3 or TRBV12-4, the J gene TRBJ2-3; D is possibly TRBD2 (5 bases). CDR3 length equals 11 residues. The V end lost 8 bases, the J end lost 6 bases, and 9 bases lay between the germline ends.

This clonotype was detected only a few times. The chain carries TRBV5-1 and TRBJ1-1, with TRBD1 matching over 7 bases. Germline lookup yields CDR1 SGHRS and CDR2 YFSETQ. This CDR3 spans 15 amino acids. Unmatched junction bases numbered 6, after V lost 4 bases and J lost 0 bases. The CDR3 region has the DNA TGCGCCAGCAGCCGAGCGGGACAGATGAACACTGAAGCTTTCTTT. This encodes CASSRAGQMNTEAFF.

There are many counts of this clonotype. V is TRBV7-8 and J is TRBJ2-6; perhaps TRBD1 as D (5 bases). V was trimmed by 5 bases and J by 2 bases, leaving 13 bases between them. The CDR3 extends over 16 amino acids. Germline CDR1 and CDR2: SGHVS and FQNEAQ. CDR3 region: CASSPSQATGANVLTF. In DNA, the CDR3 is TGTGCCAGCAGCCCATCACAGGCAACTGGGGCCAACGTCCTGACTTTC.

Worth noting for this clonotype: This may be a read error, as it is one base from a much larger clone. This chain uses TRBV20-1 with TRBJ1-2; D is uncertain. This CDR3 region has 9 residues. Germline V gene sequence: CDR1 DFQATT, CDR2 SNEGSKA (reference sequence). The CDR3 nucleotides read TGCATCCCGGGCCCTAGCTACACCTTC. The encoded protein is CIPGPSYTF.

This clonotype came up many times. The chain recombines TRBV4-2 with TRBJ2-4; D perhaps matches TRBD1 (5 bases). Germline V gives CDR1 LGHNA, CDR2 YNFKEQ. V shed 0 bases and J shed 0 bases, with 15 bases lying between them. The CDR3 totals 18 residues. CDR3 in amino acids: CASSQEPTASLAKNIQYF. In nucleotides, the CDR3 is TGTGCCAGCAGCCAAGAGCCGACAGCATCCCTAGCCAAAAACATTCAGTACTTC.

Remarks on this clonotype: Relative to the germline gene, one junction end is altered; a read error may explain this. The chain recombines TRBV12-3 or TRBV12-4 with TRBJ1-5; a possible D gene is TRBD1 (5 bases). CDR3 length: 14 amino acids. The CDR3 reads CASSLGQSNRPQHF. The DNA of the CDR3 is TGTGCCAGCAGTTTGGGGCAGTCCAATCGGCCCCAGCATTTT.

This clonotype came up a few times. The chain carries TRBV28 and TRBJ2-7; maybe TRBD1 (6 bases). V was pared by 4 bases and J by 5 bases, with 15 bases between. Germline CDR1 is MDHEN and CDR2 is SYDVKM. The CDR3 extends over 14 amino acids. CDR3 region: CASSYGVGADEQYF. The CDR3 region has the DNA TGTGCCAGCAGTTATGGGGTGGGGGCCGACGAGCAGTACTTC.

The chain couples TRBV12-3 or TRBV12-4 to TRBJ1-5, with no clear D. The CDR3 consists of 15 residues. Trimming pared 4 bases from V and 4 bases from J, leaving 14 bases between. CDR3 loop: CASSSIRGINQPQHF. As DNA, the CDR3 is TGTGCCAGCAGTTCAATCCGAGGGATTAATCAGCCCCAGCATTTT.

The chain couples TRBV20-1 to TRBJ2-1; the D gene could be TRBD1 or TRBD2 (5 bases each). The CDR3 spans 12 residues. From germline, CDR1 is DFQATT and CDR2 SNEGSKA (reference sequence). The germline V and J ends were trimmed by 6 bases and 7 bases, with 13 bases remaining between them. The CDR3 here is CSARQRVNEQFF. DNA for the CDR3: TGCAGTGCCAGACAGAGGGTAAATGAGCAGTTCTTC.

Concerning this clonotype: An end of the junction differs from the germline gene, which may be a read error. This rearrangement joins TRBV28 to TRBJ2-7, with 9 bases aligning to TRBD1. Germline-derived CDR1 and CDR2 are MDHEN and SYDVKM. This CDR3 is 16 amino acids long. In nucleotides, the CDR3 is TGTGCCAGCAGTCTCCGGCCGGGACAGGGCTCCCACGAGCAGTACTTC. This translates into CASSLRPGQGSHEQYF.

This clonotype was found many times. As DNA, the CDR3 is TGTGCCATCAGTGATCCGGGTTTTAGCGGGGGTTCCTACGAGCAGTACTTC. Amino acid sequence: CAISDPGFSGGSYEQYF. This chain connects TRBV10-3 to TRBJ2-7; 9 bases are a match to TRBD2. The CDR3 length is 17 residues. Germline CDR1 ENHRY, CDR2 SYGVKD. V was clipped by 3 bases and J by 1 base; unmatched bases: 10.

There are a few counts of this clonotype. In nucleotides, the CDR3 is TGTGCCAGCAGAGGGGACAACCAAGAGACCCAGTACTTC. Translated, it gives CASRGDNQETQYF. The V gene is TRBV2, the J gene TRBJ2-5; perhaps TRBD1 as D (6 bases). The CDR3 has 13 amino acids. In germline, CDR1 is SNHLY, CDR2 FYNNEI. With 6 bases removed from V and 0 bases from J, the gap between germline ends came to 8 bases. Supplemented by reference TRBV2 and TRBJ2-5, the full variable domain reads EPEVTQTPSHQVTQMGQEVILRCVPISNHLYFYWYRQILGQKVEFLVSFYNNEISEKSEIFDDQFSVERPDGSNFTLKIRSTKLEDSAMYFCASRGDNQETQYFGPGTRLLVL.

This clonotype was observed a handful of times. V is TRBV29-1 and J is TRBJ1-5; D gene ambiguous. This CDR3 has 13 amino acids. The V end was cut by 1 base, the J end by 6 bases, with 10 bases between. Germline-derived CDR1 and CDR2 are SQVTM and ANQGSEA. This CDR3 is CSVEVDAGQPQHF. DNA of the CDR3: TGCAGCGTTGAAGTAGATGCAGGTCAGCCCCAGCATTTT.

This clonotype was counted at least ten times. The CDR3: CSARPLSEQYF. The CDR3 DNA sequence: TGCAGTGCTAGACCCCTGTCCGAGCAGTACTTC. This chain links TRBV20-1 with TRBJ2-5; D remains unclear. The J call may be incorrect, as the DNA end agrees better with TRBJ2-7. CDR3 length: 11 residues. The germline V gene has CDR1 DFQATT and CDR2 SNEGSKA (reference sequence).

A few counts support this clonotype. This chain connects TRBV12-3 or TRBV12-4 to TRBJ2-3, with D perhaps TRBD1 or TRBD2 (5 bases each). The ends were cut back, 3 bases at V and 1 base at J, with 11 bases in the middle. The CDR3 totals 15 residues. CDR3 amino acids: CASSFRVGGTDTQYF. CDR3 DNA: TGTGCCAGCAGTTTCAGGGTCGGGGGCACAGATACGCAGTATTTT.

In its sample, this clonotype was seen many times. The genes are TRBV7-2 and TRBJ2-1; the match to TRBD1 covers 10 bases. J lost 7 bases, V lost 4 bases, and 10 bases had no gene match. The length of the CDR3 is 16 residues. CDR1 and CDR2 from the germline V gene are SGHTA and FQGNSA. The DNA of the CDR3 is TGTGCCAGCAGCTCAGACCGGGACAGGGGTGGGAATGAGCAGTTCTTC. This codes for CASSSDRDRGGNEQFF. The full variable domain, with the rest looked up from reference TRBV7-2 and TRBJ2-1, is GAGVSQSPSNKVTEKGKDVELRCDPISGHTALYWYRQSLGQGLEFLIYFQGNSAPDKSGLPSDRFSAERTGGSVSTLTIQRTQQEDSAVYLCASSSDRDRGGNEQFFGPGTRLTVL.

This clonotype was recorded a few times. The chain combines TRBV3-1 with TRBJ2-2, with D perhaps TRBD2 (6 bases). Germline CDR1 is LGHDT and CDR2 is YNNKEL (reference sequence). V dropped 4 bases and J dropped 4 bases, with 22 bases sitting between them. The CDR3 loop spans 18 amino acids. CDR3: CASSPWVAPGGSTGELFF. In DNA, the CDR3 is TGTGCCAGCAGCCCTTGGGTAGCGCCAGGAGGGAGCACCGGGGAGCTGTTTTTT.

The chain couples TRBV28 to TRBJ1-6; 10 positions match TRBD1. Germline CDR1 MDHEN, CDR2 SYDVKM. CDR3 length: 16 amino acids. With 8 bases clipped from V and 8 bases from J, the junction kept 12 bases outside the gene matches. The CDR3 region is CASLTGVGTGDSPLHF. For the CDR3, the DNA is TGTGCCAGCCTTACGGGAGTCGGGACAGGGGATTCACCCCTCCACTTT.

On this clonotype: A clone one base away is much larger, so this may be a read error. CDR3 DNA sequence: TGTACCAGCAGCCGAACGGAGACCCAGTACTTC. Translating it yields CTSSRTETQYF. V is TRBV7-9 and J is TRBJ2-5; D ambiguous. The CDR3 totals 11 residues. CDR1 and CDR2 from the germline V gene are SEHNR and FQNEAQ (reference sequence).

This clonotype was counted many times. The chain couples TRBV27 to TRBJ2-3; D might be TRBD1 (5 bases). Germline V gene sequence: CDR1 MNHEY, CDR2 SMNVEV (reference sequence). Trimming removed 2 bases from V and 0 bases from J, with 9 bases in between. The CDR3 length is 15 residues. The CDR3 nucleotides read TGTGCCAGCAGTTTAGGCAGGGCGAGCACAGATACGCAGTATTTT. This codes for CASSLGRASTDTQYF.

The V gene is TRBV7-2, the J gene TRBJ2-7, with unresolved D. V gave up 3 bases and J gave up 0 bases, with 9 bases separating them. The CDR3 is 14 residues long. The germline gives CDR1 SGHTA, CDR2 FQGNSA. CDR3 coding DNA: TGTGCCAGCAGCTTCGTACACGGCTCCTACGAGCAGTACTTC. It yields the protein CASSFVHGSYEQYF.

Concerning this clonotype: A read error may explain this, as a much larger clone is one base away. The chain carries TRBV20-1 and TRBJ2-7; D gene ambiguous. This CDR3 comprises 11 residues. Germline CDR1 and CDR2: DFQATT and SNEGSKA (reference sequence). The CDR3 spells CSARPNYERYF. CDR3 coding DNA: TGCAGTGCTAGACCTAACTACGAGCGGTACTTC.

Note on this clonotype: Just one base apart from a much larger clone, this may be a read error. The rearrangement uses TRBV5-1 and TRBJ2-7, with D possibly being TRBD1 (7 bases). V dropped 5 bases and J dropped 7 bases, with 13 bases sitting between them. This CDR3 is built from 12 residues. CDR1 is SGHRS, CDR2 YFSETQ, per germline. The CDR3 DNA reads as TGCGCCAGCAGGGTGGAGGGGGCTGAGCAGTACTTC. It encodes CASRVEGAEQYF.